Sequencing of this T cell receptor (beta chain) was carried out in a study of blood T cells in healthy people across ages. Study at large: The capture of about one barcoded beta molecule per two T cells was achieved by template switching.

The authors ran a second PCR of roughly 7 to 11 cycles using a sample-barcoded 5' primer and a J-beta primer mix. MiXCR was run by TCRdb on the 5' RACE reads, yielding one entry per CDR3 protein. The sample has 1.5 million to 2 million distinct CDR3 sequences, roughly 30% seen once. The trim removed 2 bases at V and 2 bases at J, leaving 6 bases unmatched. Germline-derived CDR1 and CDR2 are SGHDN and FVKESK. The CDR3 extends over 16 amino acids. The sequence came from a woman aged 25 to 45 in good health. Sequenced: blood. The chain joins TRBV14 to TRBJ1-2; 9 bases align to TRBD1. The CDR3 sequence is CASSQQRTGENYGYTF. CDR3 in DNA: TGTGCCAGCAGCCAACAGAGGACAGGGGAGAACTATGGCTACACCTTC.